These T cell receptor beta chains were read from a single sample in a study of metastatic and nonmetastatic thyroid tumors. TCRdb reprocessed the PCR reads via MiXCR. The repertoire has about 40,000 clones, roughly 11% of them found once; the top ten carry roughly a quarter. Sequencing was performed on blood. All receptors come from a female donor with papillary thyroid cancer or a benign thyroid nodule (not recorded which). Some clones in this sample may be carry-over from other donors' samples. Each CDR3 is given with its conserved first and last residue. The D gene is left open where the match is weak. The size of a clone is reported for some rows only, either as once, few or many, or as a class for expanded clones.

many	TRBV28	TRBJ1-5	TRBD1	CASSLARTGGHQPQHF	TGTGCCAGCAGTTTAGCCCGCACAGGGGGCCATCAGCCCCAGCATTTT
.	TRBV18	TRBJ2-7	TRBD1	CASSTRLGTGGGEQYF	TGTGCCAGCTCAACCAGATTAGGGACAGGGGGCGGCGAGCAGTACTTC
many	TRBV5-1	TRBJ1-3	.	CASSLSASSGNTIYF	TGCGCCAGCAGCTTGTCCGCTAGCTCTGGAAACACCATATATTTT
many	TRBV20-1	TRBJ1-3	TRBD1	CSARGQGRGNTIYF	TGCAGTGCTAGAGGACAGGGGCGCGGAAACACCATATATTTT
many	TRBV24-1	TRBJ2-1	.	CASQAGSYNEQFF	TGTGCCTCGCAAGCAGGATCCTACAATGAGCAGTTCTTC
many	TRBV5-1	TRBJ1-4	.	CASSSGAQATNEKLFF	TGCGCCAGCAGCTCGGGCGCCCAGGCAACTAATGAAAAACTGTTTTTT
many	TRBV7-9	TRBJ2-7	TRBD1	CASSSPDRAYEQYF	TGTGCCAGCAGCTCTCCGGACAGGGCCTACGAGCAGTACTTC
.	TRBV19	TRBJ2-2	TRBD1	CASRRDRGAGELFF	TGTGCCAGTAGACGGGACAGGGGCGCCGGGGAACTGTTTTTT
many	TRBV28	TRBJ2-3	TRBD1	CASSFQDRTDTQYF	TGTGCCAGCAGTTTCCAGGACAGGACAGATACGCAGTATTTT
few	TRBV6-1	TRBJ1-1	TRBD1	CASRLTLTGEAFF	TGTGCCAGCAGACTCACGCTGACAGGGGAAGCTTTCTTT
many	TRBV29-1	TRBJ2-1	TRBD2	CSAGRASGGNEQFF	TGCAGCGCCGGTAGGGCTAGCGGAGGCAATGAGCAGTTCTTC
many	TRBV2	TRBJ1-6	TRBD1	CASTKDRVDSPLHF	TGTGCCAGCACCAAGGACAGGGTAGATTCACCCCTCCACTTT
many	TRBV27	TRBJ1-4	TRBD1	CASSSTGQATNEKLFF	TGTGCCAGCAGTTCAACCGGACAGGCAACTAATGAAAAACTGTTTTTT
many	TRBV7-2	TRBJ2-1	.	CASSLGGSYNEQFF	TGTGCCAGCAGCTTAGGGGGCTCCTACAATGAGCAGTTCTTC
many	TRBV5-5	TRBJ2-7	.	CASSLGEYEQYF	TGTGCCAGCAGCTTAGGGGAATACGAGCAGTACTTC
many	TRBV15	TRBJ2-6	.	CATSRDPGSGANVLTF	TGTGCCACCAGCAGGGACCCCGGCTCTGGGGCCAACGTCCTGACTTTC
many	TRBV4-1	TRBJ1-3	.	CASSPSGSGNTIYF	TGCGCCAGCTCCCCCAGCGGCTCTGGAAACACCATATATTTT
many	TRBV6-6	TRBJ2-2	TRBD2	CASSYKGLAGSAGELFF	TGTGCCAGCAGTTACAAGGGACTAGCGGGAAGCGCCGGGGAGCTGTTTTTT
.	TRBV12-3/TRBV12-4	TRBJ2-7	TRBD1	CASNSGGTAPGQYF	TGTGCCAGCAACAGTGGTGGGACAGCGCCTGGTCAGTACTTC
many	TRBV7-9	TRBJ2-3	.	CASSLRLSTDTQYF	TGTGCCAGCAGCTTACGTCTAAGCACAGATACGCAGTATTTT
many	TRBV6-2/TRBV6-3	TRBJ1-2	.	CASSYPTQGSYGYTF	TGTGCCAGCAGTTACCCAACTCAGGGGAGCTATGGCTACACCTTC
many	TRBV30	TRBJ1-1	TRBD1	CACTQKDRGAATEAFF	TGTGCCTGCACCCAAAAGGACAGGGGAGCCGCCACTGAAGCTTTCTTT
.	TRBV2	TRBJ2-7	.	CASSGQTGKPIYEQYF	TGTGCCAGCAGTGGTCAAACGGGGAAACCCATCTACGAGCAGTACTTC
many	TRBV24-1	TRBJ2-7	.	CATSAGNYEQYF	TGTGCCACCAGTGCGGGGAACTACGAGCAGTACTTC
few	TRBV10-3	TRBJ1-5	.	CAISEGGVGQPQHF	TGTGCCATCAGTGAGGGAGGGGTTGGTCAGCCCCAGCATTTT
.	TRBV12-3/TRBV12-4	TRBJ2-7	.	CASISSYGTYDYQQYF	TGTGCCAGCATTTCTTCATACGGGACGTATGATTACCAGCAGTACTTC
many	TRBV30	TRBJ2-7	TRBD1	CAWTRDSTPYEQYF	TGTGCCTGGACTCGGGACAGCACCCCCTACGAGCAGTACTTC
many	TRBV5-1	TRBJ2-3	TRBD2	CASRRGTTGDTQYF	TGCGCCAGCAGGCGTGGGACTACCGGGGATACGCAGTATTTT
many	TRBV5-1	TRBJ1-2	TRBD1	CASSQGQGSGYTF	TGCGCCAGCAGCCAGGGACAGGGAAGTGGCTACACCTTC
many	TRBV27	TRBJ2-5	.	CATRAGAAFRVETQYF	TGTGCCACGCGGGCAGGGGCCGCGTTTCGGGTCGAGACCCAGTACTTC
many	TRBV4-3	TRBJ2-7	.	CASSQELGSSEQYF	TGCGCCAGCAGCCAAGAACTCGGGAGTAGCGAGCAGTACTTC
many	TRBV6-1	TRBJ2-3	TRBD2	CASTARSGRVTDTQYF	TGTGCCAGCACCGCGAGGAGCGGGAGAGTAACAGATACGCAGTATTTT
many	TRBV20-1	TRBJ1-5	.	CSAREGAGNQPQHF	TGCAGTGCTAGAGAAGGGGCCGGTAATCAGCCCCAGCATTTT
.	TRBV2	TRBJ1-1	.	CASSSSGLSTEAFF	.
few	TRBV28	TRBJ2-2	.	CASSPVGAGELLF	TGTGCCAGCAGCCCCGTGGGGGCCGGGGAGCTGCTTTTT
many	TRBV4-3	TRBJ2-7	TRBD1	CASSHRQGTSYEQYF	TGCGCCAGCAGCCACAGACAGGGGACGAGTTACGAGCAGTACTTC
many	TRBV6-2/TRBV6-3	TRBJ2-7	.	CASCPRGSYEQYF	TGTGCCAGCTGCCCTCGGGGCTCCTACGAGCAGTACTTC
.	TRBV6-1	TRBJ2-7	TRBD1	CASSEAGQGSYEQYF	TGTGCCAGCAGTGAAGCGGGACAGGGGTCTTACGAGCAGTACTTC
many	TRBV13	TRBJ2-3	TRBD2	CASSLLAGGPDTQYF	TGTGCCAGCAGCTTACTAGCGGGAGGGCCGGATACGCAGTATTTT
many	TRBV20-1	TRBJ2-3	.	CSAEWPGPDTQYF	TGCAGTGCCGAGTGGCCGGGCCCCGATACGCAGTATTTT
many	TRBV2	TRBJ2-7	TRBD1	CASSITDRGFSYEQYF	TGTGCCAGCAGTATAACAGACAGGGGTTTTAGCTACGAGCAGTACTTC
many	TRBV30	TRBJ1-2	.	CAWSRGWGDGYTF	TGTGCCTGGAGTCGGGGGTGGGGAGATGGCTACACCTTC
many	TRBV6-1	TRBJ2-3	.	CASSEGGVTATDTQYF	TGTGCCAGCAGTGAAGGAGGCGTTACCGCCACAGATACGCAGTATTTT
many	TRBV7-9	TRBJ2-3	.	CASSWDVPDTQYF	TGTGCCAGCAGCTGGGACGTTCCAGATACGCAGTATTTT
many	TRBV12-3/TRBV12-4	TRBJ1-5	TRBD1	CASSPTGFLNQPQHF	TGTGCCAGCAGCCCGACAGGGTTCCTAAATCAGCCCCAGCATTTT
.	TRBV6-1	TRBJ1-6	TRBD1	CASRPGQGNSPLHF	TGTGCCAGCAGGCCGGGACAGGGGAATTCACCCCTCCACTTT
few	TRBV12-3/TRBV12-4	TRBJ2-7	.	CASSFAKTYEQYF	TGTGCCAGCAGTTTCGCTAAAACCTACGAGCAGTACTTC
.	TRBV7-2	TRBJ2-3	.	CASSLAPVFSTDTQYF	TGTGCCAGCAGCTTAGCTCCCGTGTTTAGCACAGATACGCAGTATTTT
many	TRBV9	TRBJ2-7	.	CASSVRQSSYEQYF	TGTGCCAGCAGCGTTCGGCAGAGCTCCTACGAGCAGTACTTC
few	TRBV6-5	TRBJ1-2	.	CASSYSTAYGYTF	TGTGCCAGCAGTTACTCTACAGCCTATGGCTACACCTTC
many	TRBV28	TRBJ1-4	TRBD1	CASSLRDRVEKLFF	TGTGCCAGCAGTTTACGGGACAGGGTTGAAAAACTGTTTTTT
many	TRBV29-1	TRBJ2-7	.	CSVEGTASYEQYF	TGCAGCGTTGAAGGGACAGCGTCCTACGAGCAGTACTTC
.	TRBV7-6	TRBJ2-7	TRBD1	CASSVTGGPSYEQYF	TGTGCCAGCAGCGTTACAGGGGGCCCTTCTTACGAGCAGTACTTC
many	TRBV6-1	TRBJ1-6	.	CATCPGTYNSPLHF	TGTGCCACCTGCCCGGGGACGTATAATTCACCCCTCCACTTT
many	TRBV11-2	TRBJ2-7	.	CASSLMTDSYEQYF	TGTGCCAGCAGCTTAATGACGGATTCCTACGAGCAGTACTTC
many	TRBV5-6	TRBJ1-3	TRBD1	CASSLAGQGARNTIYF	TGTGCCAGCAGCTTAGCGGGACAGGGGGCGAGAAACACCATATATTTT
.	TRBV7-3	TRBJ2-3	TRBD2	CASSLTQIAGGPTDTQYF	TGTGCCAGCAGCTTAACCCAAATAGCGGGAGGGCCAACAGATACGCAGTATTTT
many	TRBV2	TRBJ2-7	TRBD2	CASSRAASGGAEQYF	TGTGCCAGCAGCAGAGCGGCTTCGGGGGGAGCCGAGCAGTACTTC